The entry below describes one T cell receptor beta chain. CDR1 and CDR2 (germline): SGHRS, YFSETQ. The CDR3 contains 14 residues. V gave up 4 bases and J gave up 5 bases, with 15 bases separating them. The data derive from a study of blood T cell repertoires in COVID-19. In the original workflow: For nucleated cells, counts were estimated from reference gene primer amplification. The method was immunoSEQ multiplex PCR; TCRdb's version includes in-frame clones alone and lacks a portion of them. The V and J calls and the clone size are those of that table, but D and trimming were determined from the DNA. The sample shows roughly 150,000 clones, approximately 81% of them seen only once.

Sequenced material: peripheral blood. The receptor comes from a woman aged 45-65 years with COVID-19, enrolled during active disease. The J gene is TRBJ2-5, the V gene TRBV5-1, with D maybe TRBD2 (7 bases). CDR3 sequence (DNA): TGCGCCAGCAGCGTGGGGGGGCAATGGGAGACCCAGTACTTC. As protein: CASSVGGQWETQYF.